This record covers a single T cell receptor beta chain. Its antigen is currently unknown. This entry is derived from a study of cytomegalovirus exposure and HLA in healthy donors. Study context: The 120 validation repertoires matched the 600 to 700 first-cohort repertoires in platform, a later analysis reported. Study-wide points: Altogether, about 160 TCR beta chains were recorded as cytomegalovirus-associated.

Separate from the roughly 670-subject first cohort, the roughly 120-subject validation cohort was the one that the donors belonged to. Clones were read by immunoSEQ multiplex PCR, and TCRdb kept only the in-frame ones, dropping some. This table holds 120,000 or so clones, roughly 88% found once. V was cut by 1 base and J by 7 bases, with 13 bases left in between. Germline CDR1 and CDR2: MGHRA and YSYEKL. This CDR3 region has 15 residues. The chain uses TRBV4-1 and TRBJ2-2, with D possibly TRBD2 on 7 matching bases. The sequence came from a woman between 25 and 40 years old in good health and CMV-seropositive. The sample consisted of PBMCs. CDR3 amino acids: CASSQAGGQGGELFF. CDR3 nucleotides: TGCGCCAGCAGCCAAGCCGGGGGGCAAGGCGGGGAGCTGTTTTTT.